The clone carrying this T cell receptor (beta chain) was seen a few times. The sample is drawn from a study of TIL therapy for anti-PD-1-resistant metastatic lung cancer. The libraries were made with immunoSEQ v3. Libraries were prepared by immunoSEQ multiplex PCR; TCRdb keeps only in-frame clonotypes and omits some of them. The repertoire holds 45,000 to 75,000 clones, with around 68% as singletons. Germline values: CDR1 SGDLS, CDR2 YYNGEE. The CDR3 is made up of 16 amino acids. V gave up 7 bases and J gave up 3 bases; unmatched junction bases: 12. The time point here: pre-treatment sample, taken before nivolumab and TIL therapy.

The sequence was obtained from a person aged 30 to 80 with non-small cell lung cancer. The J gene is TRBJ1-5, the V gene TRBV9, with 8 bases aligning to TRBD1. The specimen was blood, collected at baseline. CDR3 sequence (DNA): TGTGCCAGCGCCCAGGGGGCAGCCGCATACAATCAGCCCCAGCATTTT. Its translation is CASAQGAAAYNQPQHF.